The 7 T cell receptor beta chains reported below all come from one sample, sequenced in a study of identifying expanded T cells in peripheral blood. The protocol was immunoSEQ multiplex PCR, while the TCRdb copy is restricted to in-frame clones and leaves out a portion. The sample lists some 97,000 clones, over 75% occurring once. Sequencing was performed on blood. These receptors were taken from a person aged 18 to 70 in good health.

The gene calls are TRBV30 and TRBJ1-1; 9 bases are a match to TRBD1. V shed 0 bases and J 7 bases; nucleotides not matched to a gene: 6. Per the germline V gene, CDR1 is GTSNPN and CDR2 is SVGIG (reference sequence). CDR3 length: 14 residues. The CDR3 protein is CAWSVGTGSVEAFF. As DNA, the CDR3 is TGTGCCTGGAGTGTTGGGACAGGGAGCGTTGAAGCTTTCTTT.

V gene TRBV7-2 combines with J gene TRBJ2-7; 10 nucleotides agree with TRBD2. The CDR3 has 15 residues. The V gene end was trimmed by 2 bases and the J gene end by 2 bases; junction bases not matched to a gene: 3. Germline loops: CDR1 SGHTA, CDR2 FQGNSA. DNA for the CDR3: TGTGCCAGCAGCTTATACAGCGGGGGGGCCTACGAGCAGTACTTC. Translated, it gives CASSLYSGGAYEQYF.

J is TRBJ1-1 and V is TRBV6-5, with TRBD1 as a possible D gene (5 bases). The ends were cut back, 2 bases at V and 10 bases at J, with 14 bases in the middle. The CDR3 runs to 13 residues. Germline V lookup: CDR1 MNHEY, CDR2 SVGAGI. The CDR3 reads CASSYGGAGVAFF. CDR3 coding DNA: TGTGCCAGCAGTTACGGGGGAGCAGGTGTAGCTTTCTTT.

This clone was seen once. The rearrangement links TRBV6-5 to TRBJ1-1; perhaps TRBD1 as D (5 bases). This CDR3 has 14 residues. V was trimmed by 4 bases and J by 1 base, leaving 10 bases between them. Germline lookup yields CDR1 MNHEY and CDR2 SVGAGI. In DNA form, the CDR3 reads TGTGCCAGCAGTTCGGGACGGAAGAACACTGAAGCTTTCTTT. It is translated as CASSSGRKNTEAFF.

The V gene is TRBV21-1, the J gene TRBJ1-1; TRBD1 reflects the table's D call only, with no check against the DNA. TRBV21-1 is reported as a pseudogene. CDR3 size: 20 residues. In DNA, the CDR3 is TGTGCCAGCAGCAGCTTTCAATATGCGGGACAGCCTGTTATGAACACTGAAGCTTTCTTT. Translated, it gives CASSSFQYAGQPVMNTEAFF.

V gene TRBV27 combines with J gene TRBJ2-7, with TRBD1 matching over 7 bases. V dropped 7 bases and J dropped 3; count of bases not matched to a gene: 9. Germline loops: CDR1 MNHEY, CDR2 SMNVEV (reference sequence). This CDR3 spans 14 amino acids. CDR3 loop: CASKAGGQSYEQYF. In nucleotides, the CDR3 is TGTGCCAGCAAGGCAGGGGGTCAGAGCTACGAGCAGTACTTC.

This clone occurred once. The CDR3 sequence: CASSKKTHRPQYF. Here the CDR3 DNA reads TGTGCCAGCAGCAAAAAGACACACCGACCTCAGTACTTC. The V and J genes are TRBV21-1 and TRBJ2-4; the table gives TRBD1 as D, unverified against the DNA. TRBV21-1 is a pseudogene locus. The length of the CDR3 is 13 residues.